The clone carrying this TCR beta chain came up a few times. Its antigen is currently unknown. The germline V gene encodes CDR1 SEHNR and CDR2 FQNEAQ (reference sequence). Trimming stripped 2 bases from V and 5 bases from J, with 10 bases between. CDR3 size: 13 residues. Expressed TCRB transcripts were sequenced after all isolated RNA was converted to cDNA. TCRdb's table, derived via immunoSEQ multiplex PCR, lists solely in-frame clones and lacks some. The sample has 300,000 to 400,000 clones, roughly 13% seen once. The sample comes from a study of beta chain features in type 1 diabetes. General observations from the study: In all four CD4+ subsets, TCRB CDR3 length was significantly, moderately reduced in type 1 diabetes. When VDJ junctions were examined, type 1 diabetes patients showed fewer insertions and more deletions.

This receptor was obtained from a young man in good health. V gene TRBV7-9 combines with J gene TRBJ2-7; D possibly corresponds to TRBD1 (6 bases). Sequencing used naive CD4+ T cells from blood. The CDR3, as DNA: TGTGCCAGCAGCTTATTAGGGGGAAACGAGCAGTACTTC. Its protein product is CASSLLGGNEQYF.